This T cell receptor beta chain stems from a study of breast tumors, draining lymph nodes, adjacent tissues. CDR3 size: 13 residues. The ends were cut back, 8 bases at V and 4 bases at J, with 17 bases in the middle. Germline loops: CDR1 SQVTM, CDR2 ANQGSEA. Axillary draining lymph nodes of breast cancer patients supplied the node samples. TCRdb itself ran the multiplex PCR reads through MiXCR, one entry per CDR3 protein. This sample carries 200,000 or so distinct CDR3 sequences, about 32% of them seen once, and the ten largest clones take roughly 4%. The sequencing sample was made of axillary lymph node tissue. This TCR was recovered from a female donor with breast cancer. Some clones in this sample may be carry-over from other donors' samples. The gene calls are TRBV29-1 and TRBJ2-5, with D perhaps matching TRBD2 (6 bases). In nucleotides, the CDR3 is TGCAGCCCTGCTGGAGGGCCGGGAGAGACCCAGTACTTC. Translation: CSPAGGPGETQYF.